Below are 24 T cell receptor beta chains sequenced from a single sample in a study of shared clonotypes between healthy human individuals (dated by TCRdb to the early 2020s). The library was generated by the immunoSEQ multiplex PCR assay. TCRdb limited this immuneACCESS table to in-frame rearrangements with V and J called. A share of clones is missing; checked studies link under half to unresolved V genes, and the rest is unexplained. Across this sample there are about 980,000 clones, with approximately 80% seen only once. Of the sample, roughly 1.5% is held by the ten largest clones. Sequenced material: memory CD4+ T cells sorted from blood. Taken with the paper, the label for cell subset or site translates to: CD45RA-negative fraction. Receptors originate from a man aged 18 to 30 in good health.

V gene TRBV6-6 combines with J gene TRBJ2-5, with D hard to call. Trimming removed 0 bases at V and 8 bases at J, with 13 bases between. Germline V gives CDR1 MNHNY, CDR2 SVGAGI (reference sequence). This CDR3 contains 14 residues. The CDR3 DNA follows: TGTGCCAGCAGTTACTCGTTGGCACCCCTAACCCAGTACTTC. Translating it yields CASSYSLAPLTQYF.

The genes are TRBV10-3 and TRBJ1-6; the D is unclear. Deletions cut 3 bases from V and 0 bases from J, with 6 bases between. The germline CDR1 and CDR2 sequences are ENHRY and SYGVKD. CDR3 length: 15 amino acids. CDR3 DNA sequence: TGTGCCATCAGTGACCGGAGCTCCTATAATTCACCCCTCCACTTT. Its translation: CAISDRSSYNSPLHF.

The chain employs TRBV29-1 and TRBJ2-5; D uncertain. The DNA end lines up better with TRBJ2-7; the J call may be wrong. Germline CDR1 SQVTM, CDR2 ANQGSEA. The CDR3 runs to 13 residues. The CDR3 loop reads CSVYPGPSYEQYF. Written as DNA, the CDR3 is TGCAGCGTTTACCCCGGGCCATCATACGAGCAGTACTTC.

Comments on this clone: Other DNA sequences in the same sample also yield this CDR3. The chain employs TRBV18 and TRBJ1-1; D unresolved. Trimming left V 3 bases short and J 0 bases short, with 8 bases between. The germline gives CDR1 KGHSH, CDR2 LQKENI. The length of the CDR3 is 14 residues. CDR3 DNA sequence: TGTGCCAGCTCACCGGGATTAATGAACACTGAAGCTTTCTTT. This codes for CASSPGLMNTEAFF.

In this sample, this clone turned up a few times. The CDR3 DNA sequence: TGTGCCAGTAGTATAGAGGAAGCCAGGGGCTATGGCTACACCTTC. Amino acid sequence: CASSIEEARGYGYTF. V usage is TRBV19 and J usage is TRBJ1-2, with a weak D call TRBD1 (6 bases). The CDR3 runs to 15 residues. Germline V CDR1 and CDR2: LNHDA, SQIVND (reference sequence). V lost 0 bases, J lost 4 bases, and 12 bases lay in between.

The chain combines TRBV7-2 with TRBJ1-5, with a possible D match to TRBD1 (5 bases). V lost 3 bases and J 0 bases, leaving 9 bases between the germline ends. CDR1 and CDR2 from the germline V gene are SGHTA and FQGNSA. This CDR3 comprises 15 residues. This chain's CDR3 is CASSFRDGSNQPQHF. DNA of the CDR3: TGTGCCAGCAGCTTTCGGGACGGTAGCAATCAGCCCCAGCATTTT.

A few counts support this clone. V gene TRBV9 combines with J gene TRBJ2-4, with 10 bases lining up with TRBD2. V gave up 4 bases and J gave up 6 bases; unmatched junction bases: 7. The length of the CDR3 is 15 residues. Germline assignment: CDR1 SGDLS and CDR2 YYNGEE. CDR3 nucleotides: TGTGCCAGCAGCTCTGGGACTAGCGAGAGAAACATTCAGTACTTC. Protein product: CASSSGTSERNIQYF.

The V call is TRBV6-1, the J call TRBJ2-5; 11 bases are a match to TRBD2. V trimming: 3 bases; J trimming: 9 bases; junction bases outside the gene matches: 9. CDR3 size: 15 residues. The germline V gene encodes CDR1 MNHNS and CDR2 SASEGT. Here the CDR3 reads CASSDGTSGGGAQYF. The CDR3 DNA sequence: TGTGCCAGCAGTGATGGGACTAGCGGTGGAGGGGCCCAGTACTTC.

The rearrangement links TRBV5-1 to TRBJ1-4; possible D gene TRBD1, 5 bases. V was cut by 7 bases and J by 8 bases, with 18 bases left in between. This CDR3 spans 14 amino acids. CDR1 and CDR2 (germline): SGHRS, YFSETQ. CDR3 loop: CASGRDPDYEKLFF. The DNA of the CDR3 is TGCGCCAGCGGGCGGGACCCAGATTACGAAAAACTGTTTTTT.

The chain uses TRBV6-5 and TRBJ2-7, with 11 nucleotides matching TRBD1. CDR1 and CDR2 (germline): MNHEY, SVGAGI. The CDR3 runs 14 residues. Trimming at V came to 6 bases and at J to 4 bases, leaving 5 bases not matched to a gene. CDR3 protein: CASRQGQGVYEQYF. As DNA, the CDR3 is TGTGCCAGCAGGCAGGGACAGGGGGTTTACGAGCAGTACTTC.

This clone appeared once. The chain employs TRBV21-1 and TRBJ2-7. TRBV21-1 is recorded as a pseudogene. The CDR3 runs 16 residues. The CDR3 spells CASSCYLPFQGPEQYF. CDR3 sequence (DNA): TGTGCCAGCAGCTGTTATCTCCCCTTCCAGGGACCCGAGCAGTACTTC.

This clone was picked up many times. The chain couples TRBV27 to TRBJ2-2; no clear D. Germline V gene sequence: CDR1 MNHEY, CDR2 SMNVEV (reference sequence). The CDR3 covers 11 residues. The V end lost 5 bases, the J end lost 7 bases, and 5 bases lay between the germline ends. CDR3 loop: CASSPVGELFF. The CDR3 region has the DNA TGTGCCAGCAGTCCCGTCGGGGAGCTGTTTTTT.

This clone was counted a single time. The chain joins TRBV10-1 to TRBJ1-4; maybe TRBD1 (5 bases). V lost 3 bases to trimming and J lost 6 bases, with 14 bases between them. The CDR3 is 15 amino acids. Per the germline V gene, CDR1 is WNHNN and CDR2 is SYGVQD (reference sequence). The CDR3 DNA reads as TGCGCCAGCAGTGACGGGGCCTCGAGTGATGAAAAACTGTTTTTT. Residues: CASSDGASSDEKLFF.

V gene TRBV30 combines with J gene TRBJ1-5; D is unclear. The germline V and J ends were trimmed by 0 bases and 5 bases, with 11 bases remaining between them. In germline, CDR1 is GTSNPN, CDR2 SVGIG (reference sequence). The CDR3 extends over 14 amino acids. The DNA for the CDR3 is TGTGCCTGGAGTGTGGGTAGGGCGGATCAGCCCCAGCATTTT. It translates to CAWSVGRADQPQHF.

J is TRBJ2-7 and V is TRBV9, with 8 bases matching TRBD1. The length of the CDR3 is 15 residues. The V gene's germline CDR1 is SGDLS and CDR2 YYNGEE. The J segment lost 3 bases and the V segment lost 0 bases, leaving 5 bases of the junction unmatched. The CDR3 DNA follows: TGTGCCAGCAGCGTAGGGACAGGGTCAGGCTACGAGCAGTACTTC. It encodes CASSVGTGSGYEQYF.

The chain carries TRBV4-1 and TRBJ2-2; 9 bases are shared with TRBD2. J was trimmed by 2 bases and V by 0 bases; bases with no gene match: 1. The CDR3 is 16 amino acids. Germline lookup yields CDR1 MGHRA and CDR2 YSYEKL. CDR3 sequence: CASSQDSGGNTGELFF. Here the CDR3 DNA reads TGCGCCAGCAGCCAAGATAGCGGGGGAAACACCGGGGAGCTGTTTTTT.

V is TRBV23-1 and J is TRBJ1-1, with TRBD1 matching over 7 bases. TRBV23-1 is placed among ORFs of uncertain function. This CDR3 has 14 residues. V was clipped by 3 bases and J by 6 bases; unmatched bases: 7. CDR3 region: CASSQRGTEPEAFF. In DNA, the CDR3 is TGCGCCAGCAGTCAGAGGGGGACAGAGCCTGAAGCTTTCTTT.

The chain links TRBV4-2 to TRBJ2-5; 12 bases match TRBD2. Per germline, CDR1 LGHNA and CDR2 YNFKEQ. CDR3 length: 15 residues. J lost 7 bases, V lost 0 bases, and 3 bases had no gene match. CDR3 protein: CASSQELAGGGTQYF. CDR3 coding DNA: TGTGCCAGCAGCCAAGAACTAGCGGGGGGAGGGACCCAGTACTTC.

In its sample, this clone was seen a few times. The gene calls are TRBV6-1 and TRBJ2-7; 9 bases map to TRBD2. V lost 2 bases, J lost 0 bases, and 2 bases stayed unmatched. This CDR3 has 15 amino acids. The germline CDR1 and CDR2 sequences are MNHNS and SASEGT. The CDR3 spells CASSELAGTSYEQYF. The CDR3 nucleotides read TGTGCCAGCAGTGAACTAGCGGGAACCTCCTACGAGCAGTACTTC.

The CDR3 reads CASSRVGQGGGYTF. The CDR3 region has the DNA TGCGCCAGCAGCCGGGTGGGACAGGGAGGTGGCTACACCTTC. The rearrangement uses TRBV5-1 and TRBJ1-2; 9 nucleotides line up with TRBD1. V gave up 4 bases and J gave up 7 bases; unmatched junction bases: 8. CDR3 length: 14 amino acids. Germline CDR1 is SGHRS and CDR2 is YFSETQ.

The rearrangement joins TRBV20-1 to TRBJ2-7; the match to TRBD2 covers 9 bases. The CDR3 is 11 residues long. The V gene end was trimmed by 6 bases and the J gene end by 6 bases; junction bases not matched to a gene: 3. Per germline, CDR1 DFQATT and CDR2 SNEGSKA (reference sequence). The chain's CDR3 is CSAGTSREQYF. In DNA form, the CDR3 reads TGCAGTGCAGGGACTAGCCGCGAGCAGTACTTC.

The chain employs TRBV2 and TRBJ2-5; 12 bases match TRBD2. The CDR3 is 15 residues long. Germline lookup yields CDR1 SNHLY and CDR2 FYNNEI. Germline trimming cut 7 bases from V and 5 bases from J; bases unmatched to any gene: 8. The CDR3 nucleotides are TGTGCCAGCACCAGGACTAGCGGGATAGGGGAGACCCAGTACTTC. Translation: CASTRTSGIGETQYF.

V gene TRBV6-5 combines with J gene TRBJ1-5, with unresolved D. Germline lookup yields CDR1 MNHEY and CDR2 SVGAGI. The CDR3 has 13 amino acids. Trimming removed 7 bases at V and 4 bases at J, with 11 bases between. CDR3 amino acids: CASTGSRNQPQHF. The CDR3 DNA reads as TGTGCCAGCACCGGATCGAGGAATCAGCCCCAGCATTTT.

The chain couples TRBV10-2 to TRBJ2-3; 9 bases map to TRBD2. There are 14 residues in the CDR3. V lost 5 bases, J lost 3 bases, and 3 bases stayed unmatched. Germline V CDR1 and CDR2: WSHSY, SAAADI. The CDR3 loop is CASSRAGGTDTQYF. CDR3 nucleotide sequence: TGCGCCAGCAGTAGAGCGGGAGGTACAGATACGCAGTATTTT.